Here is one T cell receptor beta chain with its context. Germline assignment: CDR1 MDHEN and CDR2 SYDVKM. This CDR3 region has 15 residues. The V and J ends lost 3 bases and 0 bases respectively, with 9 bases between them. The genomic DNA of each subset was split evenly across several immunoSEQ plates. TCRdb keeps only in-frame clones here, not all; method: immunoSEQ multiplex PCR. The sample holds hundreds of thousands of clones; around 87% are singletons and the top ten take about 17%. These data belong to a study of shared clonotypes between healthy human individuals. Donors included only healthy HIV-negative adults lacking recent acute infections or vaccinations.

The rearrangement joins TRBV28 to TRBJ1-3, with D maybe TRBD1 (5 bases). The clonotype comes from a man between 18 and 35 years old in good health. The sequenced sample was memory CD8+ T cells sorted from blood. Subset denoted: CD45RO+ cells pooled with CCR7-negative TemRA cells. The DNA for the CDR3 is TGTGCCAGCAGTTTCGGGGACCTCTCTGGAAACACCATATATTTT. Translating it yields CASSFGDLSGNTIYF.